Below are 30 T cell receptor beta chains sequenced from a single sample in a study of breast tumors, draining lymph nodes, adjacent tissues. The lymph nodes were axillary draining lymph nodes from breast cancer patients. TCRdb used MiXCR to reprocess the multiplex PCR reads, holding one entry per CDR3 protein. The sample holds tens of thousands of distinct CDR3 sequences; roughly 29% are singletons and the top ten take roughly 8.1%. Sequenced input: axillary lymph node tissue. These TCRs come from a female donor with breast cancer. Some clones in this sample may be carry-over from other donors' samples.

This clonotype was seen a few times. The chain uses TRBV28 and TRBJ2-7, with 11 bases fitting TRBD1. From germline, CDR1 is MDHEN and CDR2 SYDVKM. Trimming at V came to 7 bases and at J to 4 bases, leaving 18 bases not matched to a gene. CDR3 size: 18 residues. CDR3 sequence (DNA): TGTGCCAGCACCTTCCGTACAATGGACAGGGGGCATAATTACGAGCAGTACTTC. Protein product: CASTFRTMDRGHNYEQYF.

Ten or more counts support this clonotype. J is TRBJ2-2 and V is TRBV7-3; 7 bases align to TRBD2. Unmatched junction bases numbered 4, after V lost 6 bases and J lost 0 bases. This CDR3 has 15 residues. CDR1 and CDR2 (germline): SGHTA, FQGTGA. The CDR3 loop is CASRELASNTGELFF. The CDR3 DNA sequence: TGTGCCAGCAGGGAACTAGCGTCGAACACCGGGGAGCTGTTTTTT. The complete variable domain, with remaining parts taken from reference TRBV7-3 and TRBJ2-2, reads GAGVSQTPSNKVTEKGKYVELRCDPISGHTALYWYRQSLGQGPEFLIYFQGTGAADDSGLPNDRFFAVRPEGSVSTLKIQRTERGDSAVYLCASRELASNTGELFFGEGSRLTVL.

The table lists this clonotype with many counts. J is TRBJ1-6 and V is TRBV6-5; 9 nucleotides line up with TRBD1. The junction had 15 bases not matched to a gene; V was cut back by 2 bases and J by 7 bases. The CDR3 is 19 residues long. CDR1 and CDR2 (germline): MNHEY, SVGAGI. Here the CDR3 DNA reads TGTGCCAGCAGTTACAGTTCATCCGGGACAGGGCCCCAGAATTCACCCCTCCACTTT. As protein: CASSYSSSGTGPQNSPLHF.

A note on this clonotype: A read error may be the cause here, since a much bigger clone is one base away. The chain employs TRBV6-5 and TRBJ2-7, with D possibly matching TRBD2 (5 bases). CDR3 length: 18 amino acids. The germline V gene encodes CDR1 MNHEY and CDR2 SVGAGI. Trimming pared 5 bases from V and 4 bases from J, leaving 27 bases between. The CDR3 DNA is TGTGCCAGCAGTCACCCGATCGGCCCGCGGGTCGGGGTATACGAGCAGTACTTC. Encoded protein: CASSHPIGPRVGVYEQYF.

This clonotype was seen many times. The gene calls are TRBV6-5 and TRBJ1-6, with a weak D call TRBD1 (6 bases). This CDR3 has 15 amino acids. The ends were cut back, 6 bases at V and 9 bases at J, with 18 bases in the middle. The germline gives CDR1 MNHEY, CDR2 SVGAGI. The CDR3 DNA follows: TGTGCCAGCAGCCACGACAGGTCGGGGGTTTCACCCCTCCACTTT. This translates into CASSHDRSGVSPLHF.

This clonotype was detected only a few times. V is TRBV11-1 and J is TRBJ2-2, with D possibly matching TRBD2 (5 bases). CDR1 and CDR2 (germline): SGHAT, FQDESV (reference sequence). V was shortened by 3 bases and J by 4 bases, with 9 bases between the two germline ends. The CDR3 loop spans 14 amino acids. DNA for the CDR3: TGTGCCAGCAGCTTGCGCCTAGCCACCGGGGAGCTGTTTTTT. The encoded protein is CASSLRLATGELFF.

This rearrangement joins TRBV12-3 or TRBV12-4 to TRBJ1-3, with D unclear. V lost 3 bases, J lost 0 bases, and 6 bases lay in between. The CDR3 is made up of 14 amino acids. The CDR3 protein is CASSLGYSGNTIYF. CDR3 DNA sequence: TGTGCCAGCAGTTTGGGGTACTCTGGAAACACCATATATTTT.

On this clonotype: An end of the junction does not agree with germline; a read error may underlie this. CDR3 in amino acids: CAASNGNEQFF. CDR3 DNA: TGTGCCGCCAGCAACGGGAACGAGCAGTTCTTC. This chain joins TRBV24-1 and TRBJ2-1; weak D call: TRBD2 (5 bases). The CDR3 sequence is 11 residues long. Germline V gene sequence: CDR1 KGHDR, CDR2 SFDVKD.

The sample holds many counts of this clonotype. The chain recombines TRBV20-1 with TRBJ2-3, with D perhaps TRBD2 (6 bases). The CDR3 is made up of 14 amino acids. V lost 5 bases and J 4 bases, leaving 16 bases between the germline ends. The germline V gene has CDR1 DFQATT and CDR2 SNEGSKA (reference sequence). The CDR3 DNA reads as TGCAGTGCTGACGGCGGGAAGCTCTCAGATACGCAGTATTTT. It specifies CSADGGKLSDTQYF.

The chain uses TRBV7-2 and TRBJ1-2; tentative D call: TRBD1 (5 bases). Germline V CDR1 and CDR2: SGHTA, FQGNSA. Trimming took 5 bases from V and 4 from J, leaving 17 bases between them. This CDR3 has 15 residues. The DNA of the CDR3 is TGTGCCAGCAGCAGAAAACTATCGGGGGGCTATGGCTACACCTTC. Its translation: CASSRKLSGGYGYTF.

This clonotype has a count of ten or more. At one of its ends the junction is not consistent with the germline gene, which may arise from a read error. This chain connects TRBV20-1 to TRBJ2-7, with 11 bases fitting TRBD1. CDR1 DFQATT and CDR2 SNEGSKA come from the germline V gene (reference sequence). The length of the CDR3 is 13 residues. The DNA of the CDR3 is TGCAGTGTTTGGACAGGGGGCTCCCACGAGCAGTACTTC. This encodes CSVWTGGSHEQYF.

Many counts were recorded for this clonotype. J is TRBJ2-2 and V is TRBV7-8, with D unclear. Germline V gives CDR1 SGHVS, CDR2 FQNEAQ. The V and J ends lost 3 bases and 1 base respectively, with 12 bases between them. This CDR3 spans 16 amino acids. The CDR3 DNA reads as TGTGCCAGCAGCTTTTTGGCAGGCAAGAACACCGGGGAGCTGTTTTTT. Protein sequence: CASSFLAGKNTGELFF.

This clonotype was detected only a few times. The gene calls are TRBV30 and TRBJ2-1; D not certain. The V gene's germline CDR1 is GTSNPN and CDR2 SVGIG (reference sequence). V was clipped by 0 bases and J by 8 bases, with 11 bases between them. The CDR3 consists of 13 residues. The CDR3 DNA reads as TGTGCCTGGAGTGTGGGGTTTAGTTATGAGCAGTTCTTC. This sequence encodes CAWSVGFSYEQFF. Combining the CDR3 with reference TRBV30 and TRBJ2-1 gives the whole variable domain SQTIHQWPATLVQPVGSPLSLECTVEGTSNPNLYWYRQAAGRGLQLLFYSVGIGQISSEVPQNLSASRPQDRQFILSSKKLLLSDSGFYLCAWSVGFSYEQFFGPGTRLTVL.

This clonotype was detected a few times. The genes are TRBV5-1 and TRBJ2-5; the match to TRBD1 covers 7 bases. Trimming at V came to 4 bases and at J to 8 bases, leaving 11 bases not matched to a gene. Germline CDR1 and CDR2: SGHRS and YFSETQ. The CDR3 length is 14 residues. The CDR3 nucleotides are TGCGCCAGCAGCCCTCGGGACAGCCGGGACACCCAGTACTTC. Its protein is CASSPRDSRDTQYF.

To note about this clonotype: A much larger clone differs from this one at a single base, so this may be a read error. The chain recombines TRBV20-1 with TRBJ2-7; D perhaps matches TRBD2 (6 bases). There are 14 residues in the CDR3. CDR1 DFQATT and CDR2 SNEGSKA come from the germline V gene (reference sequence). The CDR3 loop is CSAAGTALSSEQYF. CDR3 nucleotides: TGCAGTGCTGCCGGGACTGCACTCTCCTCCGAGCAGTACTTC.

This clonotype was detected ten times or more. The CDR3 region is CASSLGSYSPLHF. CDR3 nucleotide sequence: TGTGCCAGCAGTTTGGGATCTTATTCACCCCTCCACTTT. The rearrangement joins TRBV6-2 or TRBV6-3 to TRBJ1-6; the D is unclear. The length of the CDR3 is 13 residues. The V gene's germline CDR1 is MNHEY and CDR2 SVGEGT. V shed 4 bases and J shed 8 bases, with 9 bases lying between them.

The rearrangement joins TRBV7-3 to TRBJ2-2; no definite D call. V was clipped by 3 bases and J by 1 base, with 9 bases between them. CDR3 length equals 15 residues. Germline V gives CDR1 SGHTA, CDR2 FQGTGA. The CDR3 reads CASSFGRMNTGELFF. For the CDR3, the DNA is TGTGCCAGCAGCTTCGGACGCATGAACACCGGGGAGCTGTTTTTT.

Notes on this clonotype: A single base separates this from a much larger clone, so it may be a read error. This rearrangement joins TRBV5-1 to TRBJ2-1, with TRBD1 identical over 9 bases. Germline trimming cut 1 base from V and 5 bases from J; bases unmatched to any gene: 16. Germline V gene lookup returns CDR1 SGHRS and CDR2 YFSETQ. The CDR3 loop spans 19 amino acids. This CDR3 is CASSLFGTGSLGGDNEQFF. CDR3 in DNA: TGCGCCAGCAGCTTGTTTGGGACAGGGTCTCTAGGTGGTGACAATGAGCAGTTCTTC.

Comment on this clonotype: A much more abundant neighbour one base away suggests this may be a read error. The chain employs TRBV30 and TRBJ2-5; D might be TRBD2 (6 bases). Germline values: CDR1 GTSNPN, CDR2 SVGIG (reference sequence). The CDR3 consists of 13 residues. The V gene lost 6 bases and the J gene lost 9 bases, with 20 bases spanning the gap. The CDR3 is CACPAREREAQYF. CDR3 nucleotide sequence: TGTGCCTGCCCCGCTCGGGAGCGTGAGGCCCAGTACTTC.

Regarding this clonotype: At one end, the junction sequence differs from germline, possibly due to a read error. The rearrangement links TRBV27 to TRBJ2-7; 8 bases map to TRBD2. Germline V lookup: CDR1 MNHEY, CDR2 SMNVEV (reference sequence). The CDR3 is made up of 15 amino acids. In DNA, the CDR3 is TGCAGTGCTAGCACTAGCGGAACCCCTTTTCACGATCAGTACTTC. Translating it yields CSASTSGTPFHDQYF.

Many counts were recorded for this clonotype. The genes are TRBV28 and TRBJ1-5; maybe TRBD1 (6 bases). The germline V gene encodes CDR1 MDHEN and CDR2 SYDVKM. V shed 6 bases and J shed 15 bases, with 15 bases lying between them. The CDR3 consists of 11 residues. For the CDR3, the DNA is TGTGCCAGCAGATACAACAGGGTTCGGCATTTT. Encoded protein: CASRYNRVRHF.

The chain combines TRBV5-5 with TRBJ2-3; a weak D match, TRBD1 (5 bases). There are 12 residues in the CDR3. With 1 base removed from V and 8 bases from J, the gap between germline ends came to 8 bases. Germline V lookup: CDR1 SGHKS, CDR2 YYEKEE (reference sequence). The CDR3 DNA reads TGTGCCAGCAGCTTGATTGGGGCTACGCAGTATTTT. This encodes CASSLIGATQYF.

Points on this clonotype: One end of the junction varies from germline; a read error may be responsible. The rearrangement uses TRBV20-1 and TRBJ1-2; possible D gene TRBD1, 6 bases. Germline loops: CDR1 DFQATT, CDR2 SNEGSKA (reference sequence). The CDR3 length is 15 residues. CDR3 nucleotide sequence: TGCAGTGCTAGATCGACAGGTTATCCTAACTATGACTACACCTTC. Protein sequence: CSARSTGYPNYDYTF.

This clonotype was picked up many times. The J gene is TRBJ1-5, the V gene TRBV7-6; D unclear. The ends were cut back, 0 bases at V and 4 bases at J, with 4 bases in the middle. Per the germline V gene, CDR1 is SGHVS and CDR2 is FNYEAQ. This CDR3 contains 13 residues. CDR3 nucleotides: TGTGCCAGCAGCTTAGCCCGTAATCAGCCCCAGCATTTT. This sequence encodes CASSLARNQPQHF.

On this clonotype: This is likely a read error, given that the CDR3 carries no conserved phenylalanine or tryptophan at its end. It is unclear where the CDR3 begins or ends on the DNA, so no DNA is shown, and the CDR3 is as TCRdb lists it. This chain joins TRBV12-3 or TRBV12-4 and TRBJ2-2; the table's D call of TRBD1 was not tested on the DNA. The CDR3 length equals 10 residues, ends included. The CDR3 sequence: CASSLAPIRG.

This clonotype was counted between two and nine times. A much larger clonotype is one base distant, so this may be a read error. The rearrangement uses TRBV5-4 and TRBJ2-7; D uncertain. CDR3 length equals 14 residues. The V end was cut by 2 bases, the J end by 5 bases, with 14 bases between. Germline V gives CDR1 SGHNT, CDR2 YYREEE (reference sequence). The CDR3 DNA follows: TGTGCCAGCAGCTTCGGCCAGGCGATGGACGAGCAGTACTTC. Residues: CASSFGQAMDEQYF.

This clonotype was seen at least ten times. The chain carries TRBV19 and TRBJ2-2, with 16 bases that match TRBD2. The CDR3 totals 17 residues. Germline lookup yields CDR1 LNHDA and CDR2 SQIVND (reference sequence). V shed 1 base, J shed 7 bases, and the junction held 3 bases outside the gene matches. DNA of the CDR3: TGTGCCAGTAGTATAGCGGGACTAGCGGGAGGGAACGGGGAGCTGTTTTTT. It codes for CASSIAGLAGGNGELFF.

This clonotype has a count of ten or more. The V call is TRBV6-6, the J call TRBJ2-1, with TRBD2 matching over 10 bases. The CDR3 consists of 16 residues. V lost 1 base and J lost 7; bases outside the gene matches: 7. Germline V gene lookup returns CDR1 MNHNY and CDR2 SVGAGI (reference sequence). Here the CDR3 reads CASSYYSSGRSNEQFF. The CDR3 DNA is TGTGCCAGCAGTTACTATTCTAGCGGGAGATCAAATGAGCAGTTCTTC.

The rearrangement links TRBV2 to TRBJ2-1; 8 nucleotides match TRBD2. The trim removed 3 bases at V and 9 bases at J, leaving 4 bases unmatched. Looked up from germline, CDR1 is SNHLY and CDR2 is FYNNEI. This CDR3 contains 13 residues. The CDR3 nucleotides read TGTGCCAGCAGTGACGGGGCGGGGGGTGAGCAGTTCTTC. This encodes CASSDGAGGEQFF. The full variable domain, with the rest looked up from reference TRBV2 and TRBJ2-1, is EPEVTQTPSHQVTQMGQEVILRCVPISNHLYFYWYRQILGQKVEFLVSFYNNEISEKSEIFDDQFSVERPDGSNFTLKIRSTKLEDSAMYFCASSDGAGGEQFFGPGTRLTVL.

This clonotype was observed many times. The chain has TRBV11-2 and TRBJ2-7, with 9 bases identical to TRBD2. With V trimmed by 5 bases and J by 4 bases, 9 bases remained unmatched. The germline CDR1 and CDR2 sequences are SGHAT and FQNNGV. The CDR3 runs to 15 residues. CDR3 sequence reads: CASSRAGTSSYEQYF. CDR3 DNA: TGTGCCAGCAGCCGGGCCGGGACTAGCAGTTACGAGCAGTACTTC.